What follows are 11 T cell receptor beta chains derived from one specimen sequenced in a study of identical twins (dated by TCRdb to 2016 to 2018). The protocol used for the library was 5' RACE. The sequencing machine was an Illumina HiSeq 2000. Clones were called with MiXCR by TCRdb after fastp trimmed the public reads at Q25, and only in-frame beta chains were retained. Identical CDR3 protein sequences are pooled into one entry, listed with their most common genes and DNA. The sample records a few hundred thousand distinct CDR3 sequences, 8% to 9.5% of which are singletons. The ten largest clones add up to about 7.1% of the sample. This sample also appeared in a second study, on yellow fever vaccine responses in identical twins.

Sequences were obtained from CD8+ T cells sorted from blood. The source is a woman aged 18-29 years in good health.

The V and J genes are TRBV15 and TRBJ2-5; a possible D gene is TRBD2 (6 bases). This CDR3 comprises 16 residues. The V end lost 5 bases, the J end lost 0 bases, and 16 bases lay between the germline ends. Germline V gene lookup returns CDR1 LNHNV and CDR2 YYDKDF (reference sequence). The CDR3 sequence: CATSDGPGGDQETQYF. CDR3 bases: TGTGCCACCAGCGATGGTCCCGGAGGGGACCAAGAGACCCAGTACTTC.

Only a few counts were recorded for this clonotype. The chain has TRBV19 and TRBJ2-7, with D maybe TRBD2 (5 bases). The germline CDR1 and CDR2 sequences are LNHDA and SQIVND (reference sequence). The CDR3 is 14 amino acids. Trimming removed 5 bases from V and 2 bases from J, with 13 bases in between. DNA for the CDR3: TGTGCCAGTAGTCCCCTCGGGAAAGCCTACGAGCAGTACTTC. Residues: CASSPLGKAYEQYF. Based on the CDR3 plus reference TRBV19 and TRBJ2-7, the full variable domain is DGGITQSPKYLFRKEGQNVTLSCEQNLNHDAMYWYRQDPGQGLRLIYYSQIVNDFQKGDIAEGYSVSREKKESFPLTVTSAQKNPTAFYLCASSPLGKAYEQYFGPGTRLTVT.

This clonotype has just one count. The DNA of the CDR3 is TGTGCCAGCACCCTCCCACCGGCAGCCTCAAGCTCCTACGAGCAGTACTTC. Amino acids: CASTLPPAASSSYEQYF. This chain connects TRBV21-1 to TRBJ2-7; the table calls TRBD2, which could not be checked here. TRBV21-1 is noted as a pseudogene. This CDR3 comprises 17 residues.

The gene calls are TRBV6-4 and TRBJ2-7; the D is unclear. This CDR3 contains 14 residues. In germline, CDR1 is MRHNA, CDR2 SNTAGT. The V and J ends lost 5 bases and 4 bases respectively, with 15 bases between them. In nucleotides, the CDR3 is TGTGCCAGCAGTCCTTTCCCGGGCTCTTACGAGCAGTACTTC. Encoded protein: CASSPFPGSYEQYF.

This clonotype was detected only a few times. V gene TRBV6-1 combines with J gene TRBJ1-5; the D gene is possibly TRBD1 (6 bases). V was pared by 4 bases and J by 5 bases, with 12 bases between. This CDR3 contains 14 residues. Germline V CDR1 and CDR2: MNHNS, SASEGT. CDR3 DNA: TGTGCCAGCAGTGTGTGGACAGACGATCAGCCCCAGCATTTT. Protein sequence: CASSVWTDDQPQHF.

Comments on this clonotype: One base away lies a much larger clone, so this may be a sequencing read error. The rearrangement links TRBV20-1 to TRBJ2-2; tentatively, D is TRBD2 (6 bases). Germline CDR1 reads DFQATT; CDR2 reads SNEGSKA (reference sequence). CDR3 length: 14 amino acids. The CDR3 coding sequence is TGCAGTGCTAGCGGCGGACCAAACACCGGGGGGCTGTTTTTT. Protein product: CSASGGPNTGGLFF.

This clonotype was recorded at least ten times. The chain links TRBV5-1 to TRBJ2-1; 8 nucleotides match TRBD2. Germline CDR1 reads SGHRS; CDR2 reads YFSETQ. CDR3 size: 18 residues. V lost 0 bases to trimming and J lost 6 bases; unmatched junction nucleotides: 14. The CDR3 sequence: CASSLAGDSGILFNEQFF. The CDR3 bases are TGCGCCAGCAGCTTGGCCGGAGATAGCGGGATCCTTTTCAATGAGCAGTTCTTC.

The V gene is TRBV7-6, the J gene TRBJ2-7, with D possibly being TRBD2 (6 bases). This CDR3 comprises 16 residues. Per the germline V gene, CDR1 is SGHVS and CDR2 is FNYEAQ. The V end was cut by 1 base, the J end by 0 bases, with 13 bases between. The CDR3 sequence: CASSLEAEGTSYEQYF. The DNA for the CDR3 is TGTGCCAGCAGCTTAGAGGCGGAGGGTACCTCCTACGAGCAGTACTTC.

This clonotype came up a few times. The chain joins TRBV7-9 to TRBJ2-2, with 8 bases aligning to TRBD2. The CDR3 is 16 residues long. After removal of 5 bases from V and 6 bases from J, the junction contained 11 bases not matched to a gene. Germline V CDR1 and CDR2: SEHNR, FQNEAQ (reference sequence). The CDR3 spells CASSHGSGRGSGELFF. CDR3 DNA: TGTGCCAGCAGCCACGGGAGCGGGAGAGGGTCCGGGGAGCTGTTTTTT.

This clonotype has a count of ten or more. The chain has TRBV6-5 and TRBJ2-7; 9 nucleotides agree with TRBD1. The germline CDR1 and CDR2 sequences are MNHEY and SVGAGI. V lost 0 bases, J lost 3 bases, and 6 bases stayed unmatched. The CDR3 sequence is 16 residues long. The CDR3, as DNA: TGTGCCAGCAGTTACTCGACAGGGGGTAACTTCTACGAGCAGTACTTC. Its translation: CASSYSTGGNFYEQYF.

This clonotype was seen a handful of times. The chain joins TRBV9 to TRBJ1-2; weak D call: TRBD1 (6 bases). V lost 4 bases and J lost 6, with 25 bases in between. This CDR3 comprises 17 residues. The germline V gene encodes CDR1 SGDLS and CDR2 YYNGEE. Here the CDR3 DNA reads TGTGCCAGCAGCTCCAGGGTGGCGGCAGGGGCCTCGGATGGCTACACCTTC. Amino acids: CASSSRVAAGASDGYTF.